The text below deals with one T cell receptor beta chain. Its specificity is unknown. The CDR3 runs 11 residues. Per the germline V gene, CDR1 is DFQATT and CDR2 is SNEGSKA (reference sequence). V lost 1 base and J lost 11, with 12 bases in between. This entry is derived from a study of CD8+ T cells in alopecia areata. Whole-study context: Tofacitinib lasted 6 to 18 months, then 6 months off drug.

Treatment described: oral pan-JAK inhibitor, 5-10 mg twice daily. General study results and limits: Across lesional scalp, and particularly alopecia totalis/universalis, clonality surpassed that of normal scalp. For baseline CD8+ expansion, any link to response stays uncertain with one nonresponder.

RNA was isolated and reverse transcribed to cDNA, the sequencing template. Assay: immunoSEQ multiplex PCR; the TCRdb copy retains only in-frame clones and omits some. The sample lists nearly 200,000 clones, roughly 64% seen once, with 4.5% to 6% in the top ten. This sequence originates from a human donor with alopecia areata. Sequencing used CD4+ T cells sorted from blood, obtained at week 24, from a patient treated with tofacitinib. The rearrangement joins TRBV20-1 to TRBJ2-7; D might be TRBD2 (5 bases). CDR3 in DNA: TGCAGTGCTAGAGCCGGAGTCGGGGAGTACTTC. Translation: CSARAGVGEYF.